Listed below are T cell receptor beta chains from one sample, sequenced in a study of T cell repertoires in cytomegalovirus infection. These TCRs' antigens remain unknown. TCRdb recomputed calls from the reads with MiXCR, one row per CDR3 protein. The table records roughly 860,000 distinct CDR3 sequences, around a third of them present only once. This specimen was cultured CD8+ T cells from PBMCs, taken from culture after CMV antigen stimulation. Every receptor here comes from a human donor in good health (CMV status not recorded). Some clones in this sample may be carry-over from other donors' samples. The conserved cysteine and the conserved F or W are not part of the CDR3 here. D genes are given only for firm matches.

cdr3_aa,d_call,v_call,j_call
ASSMGQLNTEAF,TRBD1,TRBV5-5,TRBJ1-1
ASSLGPLGRFGTEAF,.,TRBV27,TRBJ1-1
ASRQGLGEQF,.,TRBV10-2,TRBJ2-1
ASSPTSGGAVFGELF,TRBD2,TRBV27,TRBJ2-2
ASSQVLSQGAGYT,.,TRBV4-3,TRBJ1-2
ASSSGASGYQETQY,TRBD2,TRBV7-6,TRBJ2-5
ASLGGVEQY,.,TRBV7-2,TRBJ2-7
ASSIHTGTAGNTIY,TRBD1,TRBV9,TRBJ1-3
SARPDVDRAEAF,TRBD1,TRBV20-1,TRBJ1-1
ASGDRAIQPQH,TRBD1,TRBV6-1,TRBJ1-5
ASSQSGAPGGYT,.,TRBV7-6,TRBJ1-2
ASRRGEKNTEAF,.,TRBV6-5,TRBJ1-1
ASSRLAADTQY,TRBD2,TRBV2,TRBJ2-3
ASSLSGAPNTEAF,.,TRBV18,TRBJ1-1